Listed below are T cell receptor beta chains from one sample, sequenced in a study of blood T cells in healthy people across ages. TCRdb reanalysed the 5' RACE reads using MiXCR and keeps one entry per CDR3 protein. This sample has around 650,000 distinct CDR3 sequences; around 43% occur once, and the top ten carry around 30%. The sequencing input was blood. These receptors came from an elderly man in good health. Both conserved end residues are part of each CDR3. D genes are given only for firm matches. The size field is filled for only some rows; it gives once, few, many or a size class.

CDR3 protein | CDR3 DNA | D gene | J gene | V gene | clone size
CASSLGYSGLAGGSSYEQYF | TGCGCCAGCAGCTTGGGGTATTCGGGACTAGCGGGGGGCAGCTCCTACGAGCAGTACTTC | TRBD2 | TRBJ2-7 | TRBV5-1 | many
CASSPRNSYEQYF | TGTGCCAGCAGTCCCAGGAATTCCTACGAGCAGTACTTC | NA | TRBJ2-7 | TRBV25-1 | NA
CASSPQLAGDTDTQYF | TGTGCCAGCAGCCCACAACTAGCGGGGGACACAGATACGCAGTATTTT | TRBD2 | TRBJ2-3 | TRBV4-2 | many
CSVDAGSGRSQYF | TGCAGCGTTGATGCAGGTAGCGGGAGATCGCAGTATTTT | TRBD2 | TRBJ2-3 | TRBV29-1 | few
CSADADGLAGGLSTDTQYF | TGCAGTGCGGACGCCGATGGACTAGCGGGGGGCCTTAGCACAGATACGCAGTATTTT | TRBD2 | TRBJ2-3 | TRBV20-1 | few
CSAGKEIGYEQFF | TGCAGTGCAGGGAAGGAGATTGGTTACGAGCAGTTCTTC | NA | TRBJ2-1 | TRBV20-1 | NA
CSAHPVVGVTYEQYF | TGCAGTGCCCACCCGGTCGTGGGGGTCACCTACGAGCAGTACTTC | NA | TRBJ2-7 | TRBV20-1 | once
CASSFPGTSGANVLTF | TGTGCCAGCAGTTTCCCTGGGACGTCTGGGGCCAACGTCCTGACTTTC | NA | TRBJ2-6 | TRBV28 | few
CASEQGPYEQYF | TGTGCCAGCGAACAGGGCCCCTACGAGCAGTACTTC | NA | TRBJ2-7 | TRBV6-6 | NA
CASSLVVQGGGETQYF | TGTGCCAGCAGCTTAGTGGTACAGGGAGGAGGGGAGACCCAGTACTTC | NA | TRBJ2-5 | TRBV7-2 | NA